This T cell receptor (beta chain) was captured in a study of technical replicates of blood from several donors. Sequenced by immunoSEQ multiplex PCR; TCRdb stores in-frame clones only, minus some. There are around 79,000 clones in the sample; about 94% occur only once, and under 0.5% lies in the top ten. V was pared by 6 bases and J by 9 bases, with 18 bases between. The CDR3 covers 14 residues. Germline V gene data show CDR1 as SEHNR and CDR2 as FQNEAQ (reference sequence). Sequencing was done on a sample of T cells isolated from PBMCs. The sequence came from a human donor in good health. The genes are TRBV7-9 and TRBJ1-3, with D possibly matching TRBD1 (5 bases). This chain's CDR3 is CASSSGLIGGTIYF. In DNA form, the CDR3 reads TGTGCCAGCAGTTCGGGCCTGATCGGGGGCACCATATATTTT.